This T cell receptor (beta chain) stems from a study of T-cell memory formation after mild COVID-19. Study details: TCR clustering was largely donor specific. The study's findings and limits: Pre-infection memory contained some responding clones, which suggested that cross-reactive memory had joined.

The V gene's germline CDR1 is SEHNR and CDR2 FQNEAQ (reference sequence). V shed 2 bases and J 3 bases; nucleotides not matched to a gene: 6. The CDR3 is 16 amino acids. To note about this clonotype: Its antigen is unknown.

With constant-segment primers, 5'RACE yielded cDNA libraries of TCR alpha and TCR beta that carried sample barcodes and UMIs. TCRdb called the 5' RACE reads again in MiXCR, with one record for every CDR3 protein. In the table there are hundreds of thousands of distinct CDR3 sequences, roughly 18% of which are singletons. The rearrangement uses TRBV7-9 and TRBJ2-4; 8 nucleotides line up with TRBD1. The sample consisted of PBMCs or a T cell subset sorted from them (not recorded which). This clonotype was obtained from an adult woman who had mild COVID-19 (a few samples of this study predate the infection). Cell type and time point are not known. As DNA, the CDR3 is TGTGCCAGCAGCTTACCTCTGGGGACAGGCAAAAACATTCAGTACTTC. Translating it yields CASSLPLGTGKNIQYF. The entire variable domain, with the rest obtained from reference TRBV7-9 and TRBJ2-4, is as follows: DTGVSQNPRHKITKRGQNVTFRCDPISEHNRLYWYRQTLGQGPEFLTYFQNEAQLEKSRLLSDRFSAERPKGSFSTLEIQRTEQGDSAMYLCASSLPLGTGKNIQYFGAGTRLSVL.